This T cell receptor (beta chain) is from a study of glioma-infiltrating T cells. Germline V gene sequence: CDR1 LNHNV, CDR2 YYDKDF (reference sequence). This CDR3 comprises 14 residues. With 1 base removed from V and 4 bases from J, the gap between germline ends came to 11 bases. Whole-study findings and limits: Shared blood CDR3 signature motifs marked patients with low tissue-blood divergence. Tissue and blood shared very few CDR3 sequences.

This clonotype was counted many times. Its antigen is not identified. Amplification of TCR alpha and beta CDR3 regions from RNA used iRepertoire nested multiplex PCR. Input was about 95-400 ng of tissue mRNA or PBMC total RNA. TCRdb redid the calling of the multiplex PCR reads with MiXCR, one entry per CDR3 protein. In the table there are 300,000 to 450,000 distinct CDR3 sequences, roughly 41% of which are singletons. The clonotype was recovered from a human donor with low-grade glioma or glioblastoma, undergoing nonglioma brain surgery, or in good health (not recorded which). Sequences were obtained from glioma tissue, nonneoplastic brain tissue, or PBMCs (not recorded which). The chain carries TRBV15 and TRBJ2-7; D remains unclear. The CDR3 DNA sequence: TGTGCCACCAGCAGAGCCCAGGTCTCGTACGAGCAGTACTTC. Translated: CATSRAQVSYEQYF.